This T cell receptor (beta chain) stems from a study of T cells in Graves' hyperthyroidism and ophthalmopathy. The sample holds a few counts of this clonotype. From RNA transcripts, TCR beta CDR3 regions were amplified. The HTBI primer set served for first-round RT-PCR of the TCR CDR3. TCRdb used MiXCR to reprocess the multiplex PCR reads, holding one entry per CDR3 protein. The sample yields approximately 610,000 distinct CDR3 sequences, 14% to 15% seen once. This sequence was found in a woman in her thirties or forties with Graves' ophthalmopathy. The specimen was blood.

The CDR3 region has the DNA TGTGCCAGCAGTGACTTGCTAGCGGATAACTACGAGCAGTACTTC. It specifies CASSDLLADNYEQYF. The rearrangement links TRBV25-1 to TRBJ2-7, with 7 bases that match TRBD2. The V and J ends lost 3 bases and 3 bases, in that order; junction bases with no gene match: 8. Per germline, CDR1 MGHDK and CDR2 SYGVNS. The CDR3 has 15 residues.